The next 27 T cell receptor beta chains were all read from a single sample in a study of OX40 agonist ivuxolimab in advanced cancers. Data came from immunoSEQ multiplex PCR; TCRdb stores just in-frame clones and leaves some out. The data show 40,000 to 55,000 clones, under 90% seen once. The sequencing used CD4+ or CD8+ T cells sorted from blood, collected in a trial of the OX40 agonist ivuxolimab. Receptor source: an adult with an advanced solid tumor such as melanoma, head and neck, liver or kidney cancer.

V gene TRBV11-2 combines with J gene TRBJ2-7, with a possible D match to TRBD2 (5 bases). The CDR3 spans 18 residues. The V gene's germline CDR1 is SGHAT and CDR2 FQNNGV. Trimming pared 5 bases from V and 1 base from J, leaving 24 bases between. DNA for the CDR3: TGTGCCAGCAGCCCCGGCGGTAGCGAGCCCCAACTTTCCTACGAGCAGTACTTC. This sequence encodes CASSPGGSEPQLSYEQYF. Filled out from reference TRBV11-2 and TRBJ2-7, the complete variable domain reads EAGVAQSPRYKIIEKRQSVAFWCNPISGHATLYWYQQILGQGPKLLIQFQNNGVVDDSQLPKDRFSAERLKGVDSTLKIQPAKLEDSAVYLCASSPGGSEPQLSYEQYFGPGTRLTVT.

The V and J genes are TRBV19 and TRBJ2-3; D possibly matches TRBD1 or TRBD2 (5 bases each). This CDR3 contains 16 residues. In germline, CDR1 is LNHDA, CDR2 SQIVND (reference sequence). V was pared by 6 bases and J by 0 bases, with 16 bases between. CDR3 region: CASRLRDGSSTDTQYF. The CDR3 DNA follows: TGTGCCAGTAGATTACGGGACGGTTCTAGCACAGATACGCAGTATTTT.

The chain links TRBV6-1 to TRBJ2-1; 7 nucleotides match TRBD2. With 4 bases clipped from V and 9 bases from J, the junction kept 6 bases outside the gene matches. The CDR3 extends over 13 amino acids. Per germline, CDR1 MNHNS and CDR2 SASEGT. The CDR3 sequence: CASSVAAGSEQFF. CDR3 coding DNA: TGTGCCAGCAGTGTGGCAGCGGGAAGTGAGCAGTTCTTC.

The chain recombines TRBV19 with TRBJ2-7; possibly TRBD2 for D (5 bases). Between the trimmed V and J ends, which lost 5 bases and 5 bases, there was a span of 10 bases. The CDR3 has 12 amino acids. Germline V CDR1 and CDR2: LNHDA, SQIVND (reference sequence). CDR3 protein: CASSPSGNEQYF. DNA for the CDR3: TGTGCCAGTAGTCCTTCGGGGAACGAGCAGTACTTC.

The CDR3 region is CASSQDKGGTEAFF. CDR3 nucleotides: TGCGCCAGCAGCCAAGATAAAGGGGGCACTGAAGCTTTCTTT. J is TRBJ1-1 and V is TRBV4-1; a weak D match, TRBD1 (6 bases). The CDR3 sequence is 14 residues long. The germline gives CDR1 MGHRA, CDR2 YSYEKL. Trimming took 0 bases from V and 4 from J, leaving 9 bases between them.

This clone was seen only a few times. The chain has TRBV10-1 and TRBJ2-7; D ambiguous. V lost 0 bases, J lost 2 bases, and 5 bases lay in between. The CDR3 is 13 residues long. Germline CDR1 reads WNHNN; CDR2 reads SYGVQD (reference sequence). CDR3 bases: TGCGCCAGCAGTGAGTCCGGACCCTACGAGCAGTACTTC. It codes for CASSESGPYEQYF.

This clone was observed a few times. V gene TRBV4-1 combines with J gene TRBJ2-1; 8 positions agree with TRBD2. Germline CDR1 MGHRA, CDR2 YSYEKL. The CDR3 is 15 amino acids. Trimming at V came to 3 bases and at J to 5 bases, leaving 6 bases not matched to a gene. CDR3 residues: CASSHSGSYDNEQFF. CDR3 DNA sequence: TGCGCCAGCAGCCACAGCGGGAGTTACGACAATGAGCAGTTCTTC.

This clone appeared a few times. The CDR3 nucleotides are TGTGCCAGCAGCTCCATGGGACCCCCTGAAGCTTTCTTT. This translates into CASSSMGPPEAFF. The V and J genes are TRBV7-9 and TRBJ1-1; tentatively, D is TRBD1 (5 bases). Germline V gives CDR1 SEHNR, CDR2 FQNEAQ (reference sequence). This CDR3 spans 13 amino acids. The V gene lost 4 bases and the J gene lost 6 bases, with 12 bases spanning the gap.

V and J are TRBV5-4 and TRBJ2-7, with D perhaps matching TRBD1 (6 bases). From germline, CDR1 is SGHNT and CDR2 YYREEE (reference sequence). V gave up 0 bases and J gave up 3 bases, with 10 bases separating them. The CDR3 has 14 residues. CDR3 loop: CASSLDQGFYEQYF. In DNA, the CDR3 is TGTGCCAGCAGCTTGGACCAGGGGTTCTACGAGCAGTACTTC.

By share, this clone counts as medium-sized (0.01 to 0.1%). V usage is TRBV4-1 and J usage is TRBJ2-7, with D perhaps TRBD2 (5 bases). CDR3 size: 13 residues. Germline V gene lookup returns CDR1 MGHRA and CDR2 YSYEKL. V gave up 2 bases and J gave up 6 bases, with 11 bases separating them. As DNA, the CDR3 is TGCGCCAGCAGCCAAAGTGAGGGTGCCGAGCAGTACTTC. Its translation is CASSQSEGAEQYF.

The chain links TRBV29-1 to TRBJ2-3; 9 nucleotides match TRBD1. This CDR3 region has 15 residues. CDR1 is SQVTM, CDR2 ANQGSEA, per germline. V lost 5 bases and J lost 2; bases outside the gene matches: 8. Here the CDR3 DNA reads TGCAGCGTTACCGGGACAGGGTTCTCCACAGATACGCAGTATTTT. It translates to CSVTGTGFSTDTQYF.

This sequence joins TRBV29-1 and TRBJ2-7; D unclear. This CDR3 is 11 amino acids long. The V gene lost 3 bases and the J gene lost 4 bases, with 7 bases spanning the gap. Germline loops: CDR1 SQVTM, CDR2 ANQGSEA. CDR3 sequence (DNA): TGCAGCGTTGATTTGGGGTACGAGCAGTACTTC. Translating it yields CSVDLGYEQYF.

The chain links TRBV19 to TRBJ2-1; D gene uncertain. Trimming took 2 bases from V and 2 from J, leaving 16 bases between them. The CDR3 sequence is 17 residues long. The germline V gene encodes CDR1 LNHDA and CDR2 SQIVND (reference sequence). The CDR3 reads CASSISFGDLTYNEQFF. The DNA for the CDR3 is TGTGCCAGTAGTATATCCTTTGGAGATCTTACCTACAATGAGCAGTTCTTC.

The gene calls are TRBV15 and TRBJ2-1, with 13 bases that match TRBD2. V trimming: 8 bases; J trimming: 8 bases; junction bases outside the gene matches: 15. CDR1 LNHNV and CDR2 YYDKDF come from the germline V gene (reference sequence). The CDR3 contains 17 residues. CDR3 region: CATFVGLAGAPMDEQFF. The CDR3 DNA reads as TGTGCCACCTTTGTCGGACTAGCGGGAGCGCCTATGGATGAGCAGTTCTTC.

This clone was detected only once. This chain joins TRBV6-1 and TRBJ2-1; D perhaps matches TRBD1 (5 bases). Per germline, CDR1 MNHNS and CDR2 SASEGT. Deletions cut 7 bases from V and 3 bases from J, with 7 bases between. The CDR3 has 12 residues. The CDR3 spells CASTQDYNEQFF. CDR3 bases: TGTGCCAGCACACAGGACTACAATGAGCAGTTCTTC.

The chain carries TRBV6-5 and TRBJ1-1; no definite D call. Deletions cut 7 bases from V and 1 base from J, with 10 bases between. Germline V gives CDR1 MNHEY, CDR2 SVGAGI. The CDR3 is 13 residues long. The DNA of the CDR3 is TGTGCCAGCAACTTGGCTGAGAACACTGAAGCTTTCTTT. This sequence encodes CASNLAENTEAFF.

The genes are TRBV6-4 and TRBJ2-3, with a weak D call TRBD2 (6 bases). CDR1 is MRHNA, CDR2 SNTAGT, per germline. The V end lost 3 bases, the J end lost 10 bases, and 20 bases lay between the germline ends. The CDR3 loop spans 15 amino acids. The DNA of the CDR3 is TGTGCCAGCAGTGAACGGTGGGGCCTGGGGGGTGCGCAGTATTTT. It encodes CASSERWGLGGAQYF.

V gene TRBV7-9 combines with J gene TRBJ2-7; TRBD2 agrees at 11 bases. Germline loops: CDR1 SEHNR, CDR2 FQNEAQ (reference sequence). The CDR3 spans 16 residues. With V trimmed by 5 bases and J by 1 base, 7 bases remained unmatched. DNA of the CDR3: TGTGCCAGCAGCGACGTGACTAGCGGGAAATCCTACGAGCAGTACTTC. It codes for CASSDVTSGKSYEQYF.

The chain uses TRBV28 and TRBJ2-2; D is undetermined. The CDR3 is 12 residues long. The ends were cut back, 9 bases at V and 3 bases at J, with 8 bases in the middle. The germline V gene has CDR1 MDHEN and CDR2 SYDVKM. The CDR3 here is CARPPDTGELFF. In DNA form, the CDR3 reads TGTGCCAGGCCTCCCGACACCGGGGAGCTGTTTTTT. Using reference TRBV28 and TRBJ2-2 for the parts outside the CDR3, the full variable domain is DVKVTQSSRYLVKRTGEKVFLECVQDMDHENMFWYRQDPGLGLRLIYFSYDVKMKEKGDIPEGYSVSREKKERFSLILESASTNQTSMYLCARPPDTGELFFGEGSRLTVL.

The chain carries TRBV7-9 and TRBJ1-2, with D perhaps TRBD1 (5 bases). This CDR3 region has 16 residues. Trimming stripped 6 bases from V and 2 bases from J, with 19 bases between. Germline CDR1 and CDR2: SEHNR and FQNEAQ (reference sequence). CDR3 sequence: CASSSGTSAPNYGYTF. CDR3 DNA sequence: TGTGCCAGCAGTTCCGGGACCTCTGCTCCAAACTATGGCTACACCTTC.

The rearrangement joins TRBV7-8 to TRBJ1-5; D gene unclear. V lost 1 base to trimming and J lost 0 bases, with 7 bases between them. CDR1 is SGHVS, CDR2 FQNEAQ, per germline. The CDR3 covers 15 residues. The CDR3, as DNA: TGTGCCAGCAGCTTAGTTCGGGTTAGCAATCAGCCCCAGCATTTT. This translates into CASSLVRVSNQPQHF.

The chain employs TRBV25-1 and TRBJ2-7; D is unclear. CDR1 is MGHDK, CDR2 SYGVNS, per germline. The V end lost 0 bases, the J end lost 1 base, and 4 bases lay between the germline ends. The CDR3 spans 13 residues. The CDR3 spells CASSEYMSYEQYF. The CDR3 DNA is TGTGCCAGCAGTGAATATATGTCCTACGAGCAGTACTTC.

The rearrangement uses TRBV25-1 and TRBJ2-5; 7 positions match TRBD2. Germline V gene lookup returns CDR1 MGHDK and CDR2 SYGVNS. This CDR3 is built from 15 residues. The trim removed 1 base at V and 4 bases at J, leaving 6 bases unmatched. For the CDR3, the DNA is TGTGCCAGCAGTGAATGGGCGGGGGTTGGAGAGACCCAGTACTTC. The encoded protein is CASSEWAGVGETQYF.

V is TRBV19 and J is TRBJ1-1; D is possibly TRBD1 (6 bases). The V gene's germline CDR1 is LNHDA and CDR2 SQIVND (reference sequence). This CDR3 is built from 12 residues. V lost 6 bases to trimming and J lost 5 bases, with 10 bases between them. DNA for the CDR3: TGTGCCAGTAGACAGGGAGTTACTGAAGCTTTCTTT. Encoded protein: CASRQGVTEAFF.

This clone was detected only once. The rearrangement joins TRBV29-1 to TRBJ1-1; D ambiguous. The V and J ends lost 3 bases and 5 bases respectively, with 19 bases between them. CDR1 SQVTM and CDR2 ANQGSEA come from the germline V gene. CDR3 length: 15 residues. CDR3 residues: CSVDRTAAMGTEAFF. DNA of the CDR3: TGCAGCGTTGATAGGACGGCGGCAATGGGAACTGAAGCTTTCTTT.

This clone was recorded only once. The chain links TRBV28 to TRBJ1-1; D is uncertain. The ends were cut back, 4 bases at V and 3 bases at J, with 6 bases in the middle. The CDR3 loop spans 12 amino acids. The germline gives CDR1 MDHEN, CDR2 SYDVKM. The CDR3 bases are TGTGCCAGCAGTTACGGCTACACTGAAGCTTTCTTT. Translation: CASSYGYTEAFF.

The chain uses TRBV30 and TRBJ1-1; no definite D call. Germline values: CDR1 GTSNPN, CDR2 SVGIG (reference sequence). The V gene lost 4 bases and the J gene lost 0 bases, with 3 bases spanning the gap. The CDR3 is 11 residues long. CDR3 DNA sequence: TGTGCCTGGATGCTGAACACTGAAGCTTTCTTT. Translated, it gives CAWMLNTEAFF.